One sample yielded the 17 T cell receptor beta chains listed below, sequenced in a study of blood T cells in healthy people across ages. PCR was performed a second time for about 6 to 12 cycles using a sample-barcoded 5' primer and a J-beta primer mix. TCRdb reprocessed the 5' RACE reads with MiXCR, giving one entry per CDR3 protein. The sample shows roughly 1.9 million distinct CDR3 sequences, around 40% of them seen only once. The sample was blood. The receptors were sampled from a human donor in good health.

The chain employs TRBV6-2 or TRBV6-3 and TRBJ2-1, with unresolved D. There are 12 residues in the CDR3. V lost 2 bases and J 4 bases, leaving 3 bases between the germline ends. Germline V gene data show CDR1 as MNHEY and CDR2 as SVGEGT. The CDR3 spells CASSYIYNEQFF. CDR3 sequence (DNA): TGTGCCAGCAGTTACATATACAATGAGCAGTTCTTC.

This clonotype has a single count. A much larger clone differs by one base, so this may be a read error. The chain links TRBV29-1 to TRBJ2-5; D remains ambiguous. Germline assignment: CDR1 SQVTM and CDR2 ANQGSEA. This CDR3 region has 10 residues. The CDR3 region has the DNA TGCAACGCAAGGACAGAGACCCAGTACTTC. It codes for CNARTETQYF.

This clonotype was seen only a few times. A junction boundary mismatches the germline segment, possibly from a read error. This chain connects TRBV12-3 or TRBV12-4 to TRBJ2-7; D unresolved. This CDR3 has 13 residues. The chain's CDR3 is CASRLDAAYEQYF. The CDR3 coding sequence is TGTGCCAGCAGGTTAGACGCAGCCTACGAGCAGTACTTC.

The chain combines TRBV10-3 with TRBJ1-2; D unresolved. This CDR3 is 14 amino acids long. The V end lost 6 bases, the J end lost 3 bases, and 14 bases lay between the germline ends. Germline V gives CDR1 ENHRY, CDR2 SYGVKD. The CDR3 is CAIRTGGEDYGYTF. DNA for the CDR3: TGTGCCATCAGGACCGGCGGGGAGGACTATGGCTACACCTTC.

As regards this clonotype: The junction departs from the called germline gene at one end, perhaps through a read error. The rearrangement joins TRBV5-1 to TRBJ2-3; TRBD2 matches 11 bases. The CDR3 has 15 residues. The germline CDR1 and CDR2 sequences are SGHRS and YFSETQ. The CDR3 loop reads CACSPGLAGTDTQYF. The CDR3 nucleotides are TGCGCCTGCAGCCCCGGACTAGCGGGTACAGATACGCAGTATTTT.

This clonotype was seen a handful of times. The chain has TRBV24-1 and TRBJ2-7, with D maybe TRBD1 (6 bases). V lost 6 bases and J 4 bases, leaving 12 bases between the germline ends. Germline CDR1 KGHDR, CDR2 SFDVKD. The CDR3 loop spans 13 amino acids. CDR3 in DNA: TGTGCCACCAGTTCGAACAGGGCGTACGAGCAGTACTTC. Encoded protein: CATSSNRAYEQYF.

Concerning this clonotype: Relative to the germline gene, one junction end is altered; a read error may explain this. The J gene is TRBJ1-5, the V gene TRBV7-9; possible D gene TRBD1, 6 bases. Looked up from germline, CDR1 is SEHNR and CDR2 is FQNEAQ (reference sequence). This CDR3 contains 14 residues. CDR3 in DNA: TGTGCCGGCAGCCCGACGGGGGCTTGGGAGCCCCAGCATTTT. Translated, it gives CAGSPTGAWEPQHF.

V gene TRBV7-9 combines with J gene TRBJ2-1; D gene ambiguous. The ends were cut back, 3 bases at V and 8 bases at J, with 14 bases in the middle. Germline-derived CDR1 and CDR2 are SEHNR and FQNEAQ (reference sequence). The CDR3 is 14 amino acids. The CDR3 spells CASSFPPSAYEQFF. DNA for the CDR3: TGTGCCAGCAGCTTTCCCCCAAGTGCCTATGAGCAGTTCTTC.

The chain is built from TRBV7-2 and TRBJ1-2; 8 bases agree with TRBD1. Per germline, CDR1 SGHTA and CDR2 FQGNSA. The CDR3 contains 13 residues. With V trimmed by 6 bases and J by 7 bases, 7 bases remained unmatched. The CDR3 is CASSSPGGFGYTF. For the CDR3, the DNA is TGTGCCAGCAGTTCCCCAGGGGGCTTTGGCTACACCTTC.

CDR3 bases: TGTGCCAGCAGCCTGACAGGGGGCGCGAGTTACACCTTC. Its translation is CASSLTGGASYTF. V and J are TRBV6-6 and TRBJ1-2; 10 nucleotides agree with TRBD1. The CDR3 contains 13 residues. With 6 bases clipped from V and 11 bases from J, the junction kept 9 bases outside the gene matches. Germline assignment: CDR1 MNHNY and CDR2 SVGAGI (reference sequence).

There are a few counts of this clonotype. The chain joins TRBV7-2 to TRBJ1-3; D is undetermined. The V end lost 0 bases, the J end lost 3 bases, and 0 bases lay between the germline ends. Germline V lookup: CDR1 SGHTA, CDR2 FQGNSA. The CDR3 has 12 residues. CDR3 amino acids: CASSLAGNTIYF. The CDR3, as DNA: TGTGCCAGCAGCTTAGCTGGAAACACCATATATTTT.

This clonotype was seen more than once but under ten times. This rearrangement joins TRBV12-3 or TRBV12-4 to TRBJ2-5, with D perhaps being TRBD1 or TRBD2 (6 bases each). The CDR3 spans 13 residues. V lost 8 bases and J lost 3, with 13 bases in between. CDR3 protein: CASRSGAKETQYF. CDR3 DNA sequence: TGTGCCAGCCGCTCGGGGGCCAAAGAGACCCAGTACTTC.

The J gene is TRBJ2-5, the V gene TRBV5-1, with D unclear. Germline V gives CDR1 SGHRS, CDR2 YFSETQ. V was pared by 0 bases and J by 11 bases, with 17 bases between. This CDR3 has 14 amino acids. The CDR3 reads CASSLGATPYKQYF. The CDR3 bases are TGCGCCAGCAGCTTGGGGGCAACCCCCTACAAGCAGTACTTC. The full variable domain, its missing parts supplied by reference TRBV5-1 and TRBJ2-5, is KAGVTQTPRYLIKTRGQQVTLSCSPISGHRSVSWYQQTPGQGLQFLFEYFSETQRNKGNFPGRFSGRQFSNSRSEMNVSTLELGDSALYLCASSLGATPYKQYFGPGTRLLVL.

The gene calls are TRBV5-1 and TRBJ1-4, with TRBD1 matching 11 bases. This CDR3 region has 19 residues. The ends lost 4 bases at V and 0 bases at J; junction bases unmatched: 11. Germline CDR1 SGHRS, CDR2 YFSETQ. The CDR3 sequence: CASSVDRGRINATNEKLFF. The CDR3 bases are TGCGCCAGCAGCGTGGACAGGGGGCGAATTAACGCAACTAATGAAAAACTGTTTTTT.

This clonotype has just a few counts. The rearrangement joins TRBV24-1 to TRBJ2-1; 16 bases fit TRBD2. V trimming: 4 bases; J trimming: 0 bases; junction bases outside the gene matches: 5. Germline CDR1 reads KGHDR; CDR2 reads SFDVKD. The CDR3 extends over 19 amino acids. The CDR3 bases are TGTGCCACCAGTGACGGGACTAGCGGGGGGGGGAGCTCCTACAATGAGCAGTTCTTC. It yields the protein CATSDGTSGGGSSYNEQFF.

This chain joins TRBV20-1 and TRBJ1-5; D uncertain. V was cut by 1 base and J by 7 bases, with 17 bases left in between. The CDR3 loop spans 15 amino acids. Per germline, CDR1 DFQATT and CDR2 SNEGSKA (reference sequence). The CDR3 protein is CSARVSDIGSQPQHF. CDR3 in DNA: TGCAGTGCTAGAGTCTCGGATATAGGGTCCCAGCCCCAGCATTTT.

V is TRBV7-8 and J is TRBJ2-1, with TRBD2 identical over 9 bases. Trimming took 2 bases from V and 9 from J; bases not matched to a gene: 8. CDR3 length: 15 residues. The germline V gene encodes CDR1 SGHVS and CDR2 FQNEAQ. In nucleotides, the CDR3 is TGTGCCAGCAGCTTATATAGCGGGGGTTACGGTGAGCAGTTCTTC. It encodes CASSLYSGGYGEQFF.